One and the same sample provided the 5 T cell receptor beta chains below, sequenced in a study of CD8 T cells in Susac syndrome. RNA in amounts of roughly 0.45 to 1 ug was reverse transcribed with random hexamers. In TCRdb, the immunoSEQ multiplex PCR reads were re-called with MiXCR into one record per CDR3 protein. In the table there are roughly 220,000 distinct CDR3 sequences, 94% of which are singletons. Sequenced sample: CD4+ T cells from PBMCs. The source is a human donor with Susac syndrome.

The V gene is TRBV12-3 or TRBV12-4, the J gene TRBJ1-1; TRBD1 is a possible D gene (5 bases). The V end lost 5 bases, the J end lost 4 bases, and 17 bases lay between the germline ends. CDR3 size: 15 residues. In nucleotides, the CDR3 is TGTGCCAGCAGTGCCAGACGACAGAGCGGCACTGAAGCTTTCTTT. As protein: CASSARRQSGTEAFF.

CDR3: CASRVDRRDGYTF. The CDR3 DNA follows: TGTGCCAGCAGGGTGGACCGACGAGATGGCTACACCTTC. The V and J genes are TRBV27 and TRBJ1-2; D is unclear. Germline V gene sequence: CDR1 MNHEY, CDR2 SMNVEV (reference sequence). This CDR3 has 13 amino acids. V was pared by 6 bases and J by 6 bases, with 14 bases between.

The V gene is TRBV30, the J gene TRBJ1-5; 9 bases are a match to TRBD1. This CDR3 is built from 15 residues. The V gene end was trimmed by 5 bases and the J gene end by 1 base; junction bases not matched to a gene: 6. Germline assignment: CDR1 GTSNPN and CDR2 SVGIG (reference sequence). The CDR3 DNA follows: TGTGCCTGGGACCGGGACAGGGTGAGCAATCAGCCCCAGCATTTT. Its protein is CAWDRDRVSNQPQHF.

The chain links TRBV6-2 or TRBV6-3 to TRBJ1-2; 8 nucleotides line up with TRBD1. This CDR3 spans 13 amino acids. CDR1 is MNHEY, CDR2 SVGEGT, per germline. J gave up 4 bases and V 6 bases, and 4 bases lay outside the gene matches. CDR3 in DNA: TGTGCCAGCAGCAGGACAGGGATCTATGGCTACACCTTC. This translates into CASSRTGIYGYTF.

J is TRBJ2-1 and V is TRBV12-3 or TRBV12-4; D is perhaps TRBD1 or TRBD2 (5 bases each). V lost 6 bases and J lost 9, with 18 bases in between. The CDR3 has 14 amino acids. Written as DNA, the CDR3 is TGTGCCAGCAGCCTTGACAGAGCGAGGGGTGAGCAGTTCTTC. The encoded protein is CASSLDRARGEQFF.